The 18 T cell receptor beta chains listed next were all sequenced from one sample in a study of blood T cell repertoires in COVID-19. Profiled with immunoSEQ multiplex PCR; TCRdb holds only in-frame clones, not every one. In the table there are around 58,000 clones, about 88% of which are singletons. The sequencing sample was made of PBMCs or T cells enriched from blood (not recorded which). The source is a woman in her thirties or forties who had recovered from COVID-19.

The CDR3 DNA reads as TGTGCCAGCAGTCTACTAGCGGGGGGATACAATGAGCAGTTCTTC. It is translated as CASSLLAGGYNEQFF. The V call is TRBV9, the J call TRBJ2-1, with TRBD2 matching 12 bases. The CDR3 runs to 15 residues. J was trimmed by 4 bases and V by 5 bases; bases with no gene match: 4. Germline CDR1 SGDLS, CDR2 YYNGEE.

This sequence joins TRBV23-1 and TRBJ1-6; D is ambiguous. TRBV23-1 is recorded as an ORF, its role being uncertain. V gave up 8 bases and J gave up 5 bases, with 16 bases separating them. The CDR3 spans 15 residues. The CDR3 region is CASSFPGYHNSPLHF. The CDR3 DNA is TGCGCCAGCTCTTTCCCCGGGTACCATAATTCACCCCTCCACTTT.

The rearrangement joins TRBV19 to TRBJ2-2; 7 bases align to TRBD1. Germline CDR1 LNHDA, CDR2 SQIVND (reference sequence). The CDR3 spans 17 residues. V dropped 9 bases and J dropped 1; count of bases not matched to a gene: 14. The CDR3 DNA reads as TGTGCCAGCAGCATGGGGACAGAACGCCTGAACACCGGGGAGCTGTTTTTT. Translation: CASSMGTERLNTGELFF.

The chain couples TRBV6-2 or TRBV6-3 to TRBJ1-4; TRBD1 matches 7 bases. V lost 4 bases, J lost 5 bases, and 4 bases stayed unmatched. The germline gives CDR1 MNHEY, CDR2 SVGEGT. This CDR3 is built from 14 residues. The CDR3 DNA is TGTGCCAGCAGTTTCGGACAGGAGAATGAAAAACTGTTTTTT. Its translation is CASSFGQENEKLFF.

V gene TRBV24-1 combines with J gene TRBJ2-5; tentatively, D is TRBD2 (7 bases). There are 14 residues in the CDR3. Germline V gene lookup returns CDR1 KGHDR and CDR2 SFDVKD. V lost 4 bases and J lost 4, with 12 bases in between. The CDR3 bases are TGTGCCACCAGTGACCCGCGGGGGCCAGAGACCCAGTACTTC. Its protein product is CATSDPRGPETQYF.

The chain joins TRBV5-8 to TRBJ1-5; 7 bases match TRBD1. The germline V gene has CDR1 SGHTS and CDR2 YDEGEE. CDR3 length: 17 residues. V gave up 0 bases and J gave up 0 bases; unmatched junction bases: 6. The chain's CDR3 is CASSLASTGDSNQPQHF. CDR3 nucleotide sequence: TGTGCCAGCAGCTTGGCTTCCACAGGGGATAGCAATCAGCCCCAGCATTTT.

The rearrangement uses TRBV29-1 and TRBJ1-2, with D maybe TRBD1 (6 bases). CDR1 and CDR2 from the germline V gene are SQVTM and ANQGSEA. Trimming cost V 6 bases and J 0 bases, with 17 bases left between them. This CDR3 spans 15 amino acids. The CDR3 reads CSVDNPGQTNYGYTF. The CDR3 nucleotides are TGCAGCGTGGATAACCCGGGACAAACTAACTATGGCTACACCTTC.

This sequence joins TRBV5-5 and TRBJ2-5, with 13 bases identical to TRBD2. V trimming: 3 bases; J trimming: 1 base; junction bases outside the gene matches: 9. Germline V gene data show CDR1 as SGHKS and CDR2 as YYEKEE (reference sequence). This CDR3 has 18 residues. The CDR3 bases are TGTGCCAGCAGCTCCGGGACTAGCGGGACACCATCCCAAGAGACCCAGTACTTC. Its translation: CASSSGTSGTPSQETQYF.

This clone was observed once. The chain combines TRBV6-5 with TRBJ2-1; 8 bases are a match to TRBD2. CDR1 MNHEY and CDR2 SVGAGI come from the germline V gene. J lost 4 bases, V lost 8 bases, and 4 bases had no gene match. The CDR3 consists of 13 residues. CDR3 region: CASRLAPYNEQFF. Here the CDR3 DNA reads TGTGCCAGCCGACTAGCGCCATACAATGAGCAGTTCTTC.

The CDR3, as DNA: TGTGCCACCAGTGGCCGGAGCAATCAGCCCCAGCATTTT. It codes for CATSGRSNQPQHF. This chain links TRBV24-1 with TRBJ1-5; D gene unclear. CDR1 and CDR2 from the germline V gene are KGHDR and SFDVKD. Trimming took off 5 bases at V and 1 base at J, with 5 bases between the two ends. The CDR3 covers 13 residues.

V and J are TRBV16 and TRBJ2-2; weak D call: TRBD1 (7 bases). CDR3 length equals 17 residues. Trimming took 1 base from V and 3 from J, leaving 15 bases between them. Germline V gene data show CDR1 as KGHSY and CDR2 as FQNENV. The CDR3 nucleotides are TGTGCCAGCAGCCAATATGCGGGACAGATAGACACCGGGGAGCTGTTTTTT. It encodes CASSQYAGQIDTGELFF.

This chain links TRBV5-1 with TRBJ2-3; TRBD1 aligns across 10 bases. The germline CDR1 and CDR2 sequences are SGHRS and YFSETQ. V dropped 4 bases and J dropped 5; count of bases not matched to a gene: 7. This CDR3 has 15 residues. The CDR3 loop reads CASSPRQGAGDTQYF. The CDR3 nucleotides read TGCGCCAGCAGCCCGCGACAGGGGGCGGGAGATACGCAGTATTTT.

In this sample, this clone turned up once. This chain connects TRBV3-1 (or the pseudogene TRBV3-2) to TRBJ2-7, with 10 bases that match TRBD2. J was trimmed by 5 bases and V by 4 bases; bases with no gene match: 14. This CDR3 is 17 amino acids long. Germline lookup yields CDR1 LGHDT and CDR2 YNNKEL (reference sequence). This CDR3 reads CASSRGPAGGPPHEQYF. CDR3 in DNA: TGTGCCAGCAGCCGAGGACCAGCGGGGGGGCCCCCCCACGAGCAGTACTTC.

V and J are TRBV18 and TRBJ2-3; 9 bases line up with TRBD2. Germline V lookup: CDR1 KGHSH, CDR2 LQKENI. The V and J ends lost 2 bases and 3 bases, in that order; junction bases with no gene match: 9. The CDR3 length is 17 residues. CDR3 protein: CASSPGTRGGRTDTQYF. CDR3 coding DNA: TGTGCCAGCTCACCAGGCACGCGGGGGGGCCGTACAGATACGCAGTATTTT.

The sample holds one count of this clone. The rearrangement links TRBV19 to TRBJ2-2; D might be TRBD1 (6 bases). Germline CDR1 is LNHDA and CDR2 is SQIVND (reference sequence). The CDR3 totals 15 residues. Trimming shortened V by 5 bases and J by 6 bases, and 16 bases separated the two germline ends. This chain's CDR3 is CASSSLGAKAGELFF. For the CDR3, the DNA is TGTGCCAGTAGTTCCTTGGGGGCAAAAGCCGGGGAGCTGTTTTTT.

The chain links TRBV7-9 to TRBJ1-2, with TRBD1 identical over 7 bases. The CDR3 runs to 13 residues. CDR1 is SEHNR and CDR2 is FQNEAQ in the germline V gene (reference sequence). V was pared by 5 bases and J by 1 base, with 1 base of the junction left unmatched. The DNA of the CDR3 is TGTGCCAGCAGCCAGGGGGGTAACTATGGCTACACCTTC. It translates to CASSQGGNYGYTF.

The rearrangement joins TRBV19 to TRBJ1-2; no clear D. Per germline, CDR1 LNHDA and CDR2 SQIVND (reference sequence). The length of the CDR3 is 12 residues. V was clipped by 1 base and J by 8 bases, with 8 bases between them. This chain's CDR3 is CASSIVPSGYTF. CDR3 nucleotide sequence: TGTGCCAGTAGTATAGTTCCTTCCGGCTACACCTTC. Drawing the rest from reference TRBV19 and TRBJ1-2, the complete variable domain is DGGITQSPKYLFRKEGQNVTLSCEQNLNHDAMYWYRQDPGQGLRLIYYSQIVNDFQKGDIAEGYSVSREKKESFPLTVTSAQKNPTAFYLCASSIVPSGYTFGSGTRLTVV.

This chain joins TRBV6-4 and TRBJ1-3; tentative D call: TRBD1 (6 bases). Germline V gene sequence: CDR1 MRHNA, CDR2 SNTAGT. Between the trimmed V and J ends, which lost 2 bases and 9 bases, there was a span of 11 bases. The CDR3 has 13 amino acids. The CDR3 sequence: CASSDQLGGTIYF. The DNA for the CDR3 is TGTGCCAGCAGTGACCAGCTAGGGGGCACCATATATTTT.